This T cell receptor beta chain originates from a study of CD8+ T cells in alopecia areata. General study points: Unlike in mice, where it was clearer, TCR sharing across patients was less clear, possibly HLA-related. Scalp data also include sequences from resident alphabeta T cells of normal skin.

Treatment of the sample: oral pan-JAK inhibitor, 5-10 mg twice daily. Researchers gathered lesional scalp punch biopsies and peripheral blood from patients with alopecia areata. Extracted RNA was reverse transcribed, and the resulting cDNA served as sequencing template. Sequencing used immunoSEQ multiplex PCR; TCRdb keeps in-frame clones, though not all of them. The table has around 100,000 clones, about nine tenths seen once. J lost 3 bases, V lost 0 bases, and 1 base had no gene match. The CDR3 totals 15 residues. Germline CDR1 SEHNR, CDR2 FQNEAQ (reference sequence). This clone is a singleton in its sample. The target antigen is unknown.

The receptor comes from a human donor with alopecia areata. The sample consisted of CD8+ T cells sorted from blood, taken at roughly week 30, from a patient treated with tofacitinib. The genes are TRBV7-9 and TRBJ1-4, with 7 bases that match TRBD1. CDR3: CASSLAGQSNEKLFF. CDR3 in DNA: TGTGCCAGCAGCTTAGCGGGACAGTCTAATGAAAAACTGTTTTTT.